This T cell receptor beta chain was observed in a study of T cell responses to AZD1222 COVID-19 vaccine. Looking at the study overall: Researchers grouped second doses given at about 4 or about 12 weeks into one pool.

Notes on this clone: The antigen remains unidentified.

Only in-frame clones appear in the TCRdb table, and some are missing; sequencing was by immunoSEQ multiplex PCR. The sample has 140,000 to 150,000 clones, roughly nine tenths seen once. Germline CDR1 reads MNHEY; CDR2 reads SMNVEV (reference sequence). The V end was cut by 8 bases, the J end by 2 bases, with 9 bases between. CDR3 size: 12 residues. The study, taken as a whole, reports: Clonal diversity may have been underestimated in mostly white British donors. Across spike, vaccine-associated CD4 TCRs were found, dominant at 160-218 and 743-854.

The chain employs TRBV27 and TRBJ1-2, with D unresolved. The receptor's source is an adult in good health. Material: peripheral blood, obtained on day 0 of AZD1222 vaccination. As DNA, the CDR3 is TGTGCCAGCGTCGAGGGAAACTATGGCTACACCTTC. It translates to CASVEGNYGYTF.